Listed below are T cell receptor beta chains from one sample, sequenced in a study of identical twins. TCRdb reanalysed the 5' RACE reads using MiXCR and keeps one entry per CDR3 protein. This table holds over 550,000 distinct CDR3 sequences, 7% to 7.5% found once. This same sample was also part of a study on yellow fever vaccine responses in identical twins.

Sequenced: PBMCs. These receptors all come from a woman younger than 30 in good health. CDR3s include the opening cysteine and the closing phenylalanine or tryptophan. A D gene is named only where the DNA matches it firmly.

j_gene	d_gene	v_gene	CDR3aa
TRBJ2-5	TRBD2	TRBV29-1	CSVLLAGEKTQYF
TRBJ2-2	TRBD1	TRBV10-3	CAINIDRDGTGELFF
TRBJ2-3	NA	TRBV7-7	CASSKEINTDTQYF
TRBJ2-1	NA	TRBV18	CASSYRERATIEQFF
TRBJ1-2	NA	TRBV28	CASSLSGTDYGYTF
TRBJ1-5	NA	TRBV28	CASSSMAEGQPQHF
TRBJ2-7	TRBD1	TRBV27	CASSFGVWAGGAGYEQYF
TRBJ2-3	TRBD2	TRBV4-1	CASSQLAGGTNTQYF
TRBJ2-1	TRBD2	TRBV7-6	CASSLERPLGRDEQFF
TRBJ2-1	NA	TRBV3-1	CASSRGTGLVYNEQFF
TRBJ2-2	NA	TRBV7-9	CASSSSDSSNTGELFF
TRBJ2-3	TRBD2	TRBV10-3	CAISEGLAGADTQYF